The TCR beta chain under discussion was sequenced for a study of blood T cell repertoires in COVID-19. The ends were cut back, 9 bases at V and 3 bases at J, with 12 bases in the middle. The CDR3 is 13 amino acids. In germline, CDR1 is MNHEY, CDR2 SVGAGI. Original data processing: Reference gene primer amplification yielded estimated nucleated cell counts. The table came from immunoSEQ multiplex PCR; TCRdb's copy has only in-frame clones and leaves some out. V and J calls and clone size are copied from that table; D and trimming were computed from the DNA. The sample has tens of thousands of clones, approximately 88% seen once.

The chain combines TRBV6-5 with TRBJ1-5, with D possibly matching TRBD1 (6 bases). This sequence was found in a man aged 65 to 79 with acute or convalescent COVID-19. The sample consisted of peripheral blood. The CDR3 DNA reads TGTGCCAGTGGGGGGGGGCCCAATCAGCCCCAGCATTTT. Translated, it gives CASGGGPNQPQHF.